The entry below gives a single TCR beta chain sequence along with its context. Its antigen is as yet unknown. Profiled with immunoSEQ multiplex PCR; TCRdb holds only in-frame clones, not every one. The repertoire holds about 6,000 clones, with just under 75% as singletons. Sample time point: 4-8 weeks after completion of therapy. Drug-resistant or recurrent cytomegalovirus affected these solid-organ transplant recipient patients. The entry originates in a study of T cell therapy after organ transplantation. Background on the study: T cells were expanded 2 to 3 weeks with 30 CMV class I/II epitopes. CMV-specific T cells, median 1.92 x 10^8, were given as 2 to 6 intravenous infusions. Short-term post-therapy samples: blood collected 4 to 8 weeks after completing therapy.

Germline CDR1 MNHEY, CDR2 SMNVEV (reference sequence). The CDR3 covers 14 residues. The ends lost 5 bases at V and 4 bases at J; junction bases unmatched: 6. The chain links TRBV27 to TRBJ2-7; 9 nucleotides line up with TRBD1. The specimen comprised CD8+ T cells from blood, sampled after autologous CMV-specific T cell therapy. The source of this sequence is a human patient who had received a solid organ transplant and had CMV disease. Some T cells may be provided by the graft donor. The CDR3 sequence is CASSPQGAVYEQYF. In DNA, the CDR3 is TGTGCCAGCAGTCCACAGGGGGCGGTATACGAGCAGTACTTC.